Shown below are 27 T cell receptor beta chains from a single sample sequenced in a study of tumor-infiltrating lymphocytes in primary liver carcinoma. The researchers produced TCR beta cDNA from roughly 550 ng total RNA with a constant-region primer. Three-round nested multiplex PCR performed with slightly modified ARM-PCR produced the TCR beta libraries. The study ran its first two PCR rounds for approximately 10 cycles each, using TRBV1-TRBV30 forward primers and a C-beta reverse primer. Using its own MiXCR run on the multiplex PCR reads, TCRdb lists one record per CDR3 protein. The sample includes about 54,000 distinct CDR3 sequences, around three quarters seen only once; the top ten take roughly 26%. RNA and DNA were co-extracted from around 18-30 mg of unsorted bulk tissue. The sequencing input was liver tumor tissue from sampling region 2. Subset: tumor region T2, inferior pole. These receptors originate from a man between 35 and 55 years old with primary liver carcinoma and hepatitis B virus infection.

Concerning this clonotype: At one end the junction does not follow the germline gene, possibly because of a read error. This rearrangement joins TRBV6-2 or TRBV6-3 to TRBJ2-1; tentative D call: TRBD2 (5 bases). Germline loops: CDR1 MNHEY, CDR2 SVGEGT. The length of the CDR3 is 15 residues. CDR3 nucleotides: TGTGCCACTTCCTTTGAGCCTCCGGGGTTCAATAAGCAGTTCTTC. This encodes CATSFEPPGFNKQFF.

This chain joins TRBV6-5 and TRBJ2-3, with D possibly TRBD2 on 6 matching bases. Germline assignment: CDR1 MNHEY and CDR2 SVGAGI. This CDR3 has 14 amino acids. CDR3 in amino acids: CTSSYQTPTDTQYF. The CDR3 DNA sequence: TGTACTAGCAGTTACCAAACTCCCACAGATACGCAGTATTTT.

This clonotype showed up just a few times. Being one base from a much bigger clone, this may be a read error. The chain has TRBV6-5 and TRBJ2-7; TRBD1 matches at 8 bases. In germline, CDR1 is MNHEY, CDR2 SVGAGI. The CDR3 totals 14 residues. CDR3 DNA: TGTACCAGCAGTAACGACAGGGGAGCCTACGAGCAGTACTTC. Translation: CTSSNDRGAYEQYF.

Concerning this clonotype itself: The junction departs from the called germline gene at one end, perhaps through a read error. V is TRBV6-6 and J is TRBJ2-7; D might be TRBD1 or TRBD2, each matching 6 bases. This CDR3 has 15 residues. Germline V lookup: CDR1 MNHNY, CDR2 SVGAGI (reference sequence). The CDR3 region has the DNA TGTGCCAGCAGTTACGGTTGGAGGGGGTCCTACGACCAGTACTTC. It codes for CASSYGWRGSYDQYF.

Of note for this clonotype: Without the conserved terminal phenylalanine or tryptophan, this CDR3 likely stems from a read error. V is TRBV6-5 and J is TRBJ2-6, with TRBD1 identical over 8 bases. The CDR3 contains 18 residues. The germline gives CDR1 MNHEY, CDR2 SVGAGI. CDR3: CASSLWTGTKAGANVLTL. For the CDR3, the DNA is TGCGCCAGCAGTCTTTGGACAGGGACGAAAGCTGGGGCCAACGTCCTGACTCTC.

Concerning this clonotype itself: Here the CDR3 omits its conserved ending phenylalanine or tryptophan, so a read error is the likely source. This sequence joins TRBV5-1 and TRBJ2-2; D gene uncertain. This CDR3 is built from 13 residues. Germline values: CDR1 SGHRS, CDR2 YFSETQ. V was trimmed by 1 base and J by 6 bases, leaving 7 bases between them. CDR3 loop: CASSLTEAGELFS. In DNA, the CDR3 is TGCGCCAGCAGCTTGACGGAAGCCGGGGAGCTGTTTTCG.

About this clonotype: Its ends do not fully match the called genes, so a read error is possible. The V and J genes are TRBV7-9 and TRBJ2-3, with D perhaps TRBD1 (6 bases). The germline CDR1 and CDR2 sequences are SEHNR and FQNEAQ (reference sequence). The CDR3 has 14 residues. The CDR3 region is CTSSLRDNTDTHCF. The DNA of the CDR3 is TGTACCAGCAGCCTACGGGACAACACAGATACGCATTGTTTT.

This chain joins TRBV4-1 and TRBJ2-7; D call uncertain. V lost 1 base and J lost 12, with 16 bases in between. This CDR3 has 13 residues. Germline CDR1 reads MGHRA; CDR2 reads YSYEKL. The CDR3 loop reads CASSQVGTNKRYF. The CDR3 DNA is TGCGCCAGCAGCCAAGTCGGAACTAACAAGCGGTACTTC.

The rearrangement uses TRBV7-9 and TRBJ2-3, with 7 bases identical to TRBD1. CDR1 is SEHNR, CDR2 FQNEAQ, per germline (reference sequence). Trimming removed 5 bases from V and 2 bases from J; junction bases left unmatched: 10. CDR3 length: 16 residues. Here the CDR3 reads CASSTFWDRDTDTQYF. The CDR3 bases are TGTGCCAGCAGCACGTTCTGGGACAGAGACACAGATACGCAGTATTTT.

A remark on this clonotype: The junction departs from germline at one end; a sequencing error may be responsible. The chain recombines TRBV6-5 with TRBJ2-6; 8 positions match TRBD1. Germline V gives CDR1 MNHEY, CDR2 SVGAGI. The CDR3 is 18 residues long. CDR3 sequence reads: CASSLWTGMEAGANVLAF. CDR3 DNA sequence: TGTGCCAGCAGTCTTTGGACAGGGATGGAAGCTGGAGCCAACGTCCTGGCTTTC.

This clonotype was recorded only once. As the CDR3 is not closed by the conserved phenylalanine or tryptophan, this likely results from a read error. The chain combines TRBV10-2 with TRBJ2-7; tentative D call: TRBD2 (5 bases). V was cut by 7 bases and J by 2 bases, with 15 bases left in between. This CDR3 is built from 14 residues. CDR1 and CDR2 from the germline V gene are WSHSY and SAAADI. The CDR3 region is CASTARGPPYEQYL. The DNA for the CDR3 is TGCGCCAGCACTGCACGGGGTCCCCCCTACGAGCAGTACCTC.

For this clonotype: The junction departs from the called germline gene at one end, perhaps through a read error. The J gene is TRBJ2-7, the V gene TRBV29-1, with D possibly being TRBD1 (6 bases). The CDR3 length is 14 residues. Germline V gene lookup returns CDR1 SQVTM and CDR2 ANQGSEA. The CDR3 DNA reads TGCGGCGTTATAACAGGGTGTAGCCCCTACGAGCAGTACTTC. Residues: CGVITGCSPYEQYF.

With regard to this clonotype: At one boundary the junction diverges from the germline segment, which might be a read error. The chain links TRBV6-1 to TRBJ2-3; TRBD2 aligns across 8 bases. The CDR3 consists of 18 residues. CDR1 and CDR2 from the germline V gene are MNHNS and SASEGT. CDR3 loop: CDSGEPASGPYSRDTQYF. Written as DNA, the CDR3 is TGTGACAGCGGTGAACCAGCTAGCGGGCCGTATAGCAGAGATACGCAGTATTTT.

The CDR3 DNA follows: TGCGCCAGTTTCGGGGGATCCCAGACCCAGTACTTC. Translated, it gives CASFGGSQTQYF. This chain joins TRBV10-2 and TRBJ2-5; D may be TRBD2 (6 bases). Trimming stripped 9 bases from V and 6 bases from J, with 14 bases between. Germline CDR1 and CDR2: WSHSY and SAAADI. The CDR3 length is 12 residues.

This clonotype came up many times. The J gene is TRBJ1-1, the V gene TRBV6-5; D remains ambiguous. V was pared by 2 bases and J by 4 bases, with 11 bases between. From germline, CDR1 is MNHEY and CDR2 SVGAGI. The CDR3 covers 14 residues. CDR3 coding DNA: TGTGCCAGCAGTTACAATCGCGGTGCCACTGAAGCTTTCTTT. Its translation: CASSYNRGATEAFF.

In regard to this clonotype: A clone one base away is much larger, so this may be a read error. This chain links TRBV2 with TRBJ1-5; unclear D gene. The V gene's germline CDR1 is SNHLY and CDR2 FYNNEI. Trimming removed 1 base at V and 5 bases at J, with 6 bases between. The CDR3 is made up of 13 amino acids. The CDR3 loop is CASSEDQYQPQHF. In nucleotides, the CDR3 is TGTGCCAGCAGTGAAGACCAGTATCAGCCCCAGCATTTT.

Comments on this clonotype: This may be a read error, as it is one base from a much larger clone. CDR3 bases: TGTGCCAGCAGCTTAGGGTCGGGGGCGGGACACTTTAGTAATGAGCAGCTCTTC. As protein: CASSLGSGAGHFSNEQLF. V is TRBV11-2 and J is TRBJ2-1, with D perhaps being TRBD1 or TRBD2 (6 bases each). This CDR3 region has 18 residues. CDR1 is SGHAT, CDR2 FQNNGV, per germline.

This clonotype was observed once. No conserved phenylalanine or tryptophan ends this CDR3, so it is likely a read error. This chain links TRBV12-3 or TRBV12-4 with TRBJ2-7, with a possible D match to TRBD1 (5 bases). V was cut by 5 bases and J by 7 bases, with 12 bases left in between. This CDR3 spans 12 amino acids. The CDR3 DNA reads TGTGCCAGCAGTCTAGGGGAATCGGAGCAGTACTAC. The encoded protein is CASSLGESEQYY.

Note on this clonotype: At one boundary the junction diverges from the germline segment, which might be a read error. V gene TRBV12-3 or TRBV12-4 combines with J gene TRBJ2-1; D might be TRBD2 (5 bases). The CDR3 loop spans 13 amino acids. This chain's CDR3 is CAASFTRGNEQLF. The DNA of the CDR3 is TGTGCTGCCAGTTTTACAAGAGGGAATGAGCAGCTCTTC.

Comments on this clonotype: One end of the junction varies from germline; a read error may be responsible. The rearrangement uses TRBV11-1 and TRBJ2-3; 8 bases agree with TRBD2. Looked up from germline, CDR1 is SGHAT and CDR2 is FQDESV (reference sequence). CDR3 length: 14 residues. CDR3 sequence reads: CASAGGAGIDTQYF. The DNA for the CDR3 is TGTGCCAGCGCGGGGGGAGCTGGCATAGATACACAGTATTTT. The complete variable domain, with remaining parts taken from reference TRBV11-1 and TRBJ2-3, reads EAEVAQSPRYKITEKSQAVAFWCDPISGHATLYWYRQILGQGPELLVQFQDESVVDDSQLPKDRFSAERLKGVDSTLKIQPAELGDSAMYLCASAGGAGIDTQYFGPGTRLTVL.

J is TRBJ1-5 and V is TRBV12-3 or TRBV12-4, with no clear D. Trimming removed 2 bases at V and 5 bases at J, with 10 bases between. The CDR3 has 14 residues. The CDR3 DNA reads as TGTGCCAGCAGTTTATTTGGGGAGTATCAGCCCCAGCATTTT. Protein product: CASSLFGEYQPQHF.

This clonotype was counted a few times. This sequence joins TRBV20-1 and TRBJ2-5; D remains ambiguous. The CDR3 is 13 residues long. V was pared by 6 bases and J by 1 base, with 12 bases between. Per the germline V gene, CDR1 is DFQATT and CDR2 is SNEGSKA (reference sequence). The DNA for the CDR3 is TGCAGTGCACTCCCCGTGGGCCAAGAGACCCAGTACTTC. This sequence encodes CSALPVGQETQYF.

This clonotype was counted between two and nine times. V usage is TRBV9 and J usage is TRBJ1-3; the D is unclear. Looked up from germline, CDR1 is SGDLS and CDR2 is YYNGEE. Trimming took off 0 bases at V and 0 bases at J, with 7 bases between the two ends. The CDR3 consists of 15 residues. CDR3 residues: CASSVDGVSGNTIYF. DNA of the CDR3: TGTGCCAGCAGCGTAGATGGTGTCTCTGGAAACACCATATATTTT.

About this clonotype itself: Just one base apart from a much larger clone, this may be a read error. The chain carries TRBV7-9 and TRBJ2-7; D is unclear. CDR3 length: 11 amino acids. Germline V gives CDR1 SEHNR, CDR2 FQNEAQ (reference sequence). The CDR3 nucleotides are TGTGCCGGCAGCTATACCTACGAGCAGTACTTC. It codes for CAGSYTYEQYF.

Worth noting for this clonotype: Given a much more abundant clone one base away, this may be a read error. The J gene is TRBJ1-2, the V gene TRBV21-1; TRBD1 is taken as the D call from the table, unchecked against the DNA. TRBV21-1 is annotated as a pseudogene. The CDR3 extends over 15 amino acids. CDR3 nucleotide sequence: TGTGTCAGCAGCAAAGCGACAGGGGAGGCCTATGGCTACACCTTC. This codes for CVSSKATGEAYGYTF.

This clonotype was seen a handful of times. One junction end does not reproduce the germline sequence, and a read error may be involved. V usage is TRBV11-2 and J usage is TRBJ2-7, with unresolved D. The CDR3 runs to 15 residues. Germline V gene data show CDR1 as SGHAT and CDR2 as FQNNGV. The chain's CDR3 is CASSPTHLGPYEQYF. CDR3 nucleotides: TGTGCCAGCAGCCCTACACATTTGGGCCCCTACGAGCAATACTTC.

In the case of this clonotype: A much larger clonotype is one base distant, so this may be a read error. The rearrangement joins TRBV5-1 to TRBJ1-1; 12 nucleotides align to TRBD1. Germline V gives CDR1 SGHRS, CDR2 YFSETQ. The CDR3 length is 14 residues. The trim removed 4 bases at V and 9 bases at J, leaving 7 bases unmatched. This CDR3 is CASSVGTGGLKAFF. The CDR3 nucleotides are TGCGCCAGCAGCGTAGGGACAGGGGGCTTGAAAGCTTTCTTT.